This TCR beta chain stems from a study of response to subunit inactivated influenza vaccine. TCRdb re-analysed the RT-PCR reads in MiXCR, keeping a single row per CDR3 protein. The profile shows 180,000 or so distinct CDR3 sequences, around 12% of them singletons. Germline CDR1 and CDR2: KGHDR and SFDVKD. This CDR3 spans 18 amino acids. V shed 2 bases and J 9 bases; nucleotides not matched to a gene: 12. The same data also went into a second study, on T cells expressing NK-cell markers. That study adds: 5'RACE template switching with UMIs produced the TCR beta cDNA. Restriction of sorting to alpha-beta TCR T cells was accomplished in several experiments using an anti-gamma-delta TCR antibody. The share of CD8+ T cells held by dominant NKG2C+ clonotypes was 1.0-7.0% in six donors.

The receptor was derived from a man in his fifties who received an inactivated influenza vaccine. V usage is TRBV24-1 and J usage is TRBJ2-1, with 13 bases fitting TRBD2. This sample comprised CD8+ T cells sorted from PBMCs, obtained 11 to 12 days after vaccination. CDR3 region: CATSDSRRTSGRTGEQFF. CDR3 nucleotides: TGTGCCACCAGTGATTCTCGACGGACTAGCGGGAGAACCGGTGAGCAGTTCTTC.